Sequencing of this T cell receptor beta chain was carried out in a study of T cell responses to AZD1222 COVID-19 vaccine. Whole-study results and caveats: Increased Spike-specific TCR breadth and depth were observed after two AZD1222 doses. Reportedly, nearly half of unique spike TCRs recognized epitopes outside B.1.351/B.1.1.7 mutations.

The assay was immunoSEQ multiplex PCR, and TCRdb's table has in-frame clones only and misses some. The sample shows around 160,000 clones, roughly 87% of them seen only once. This clone was seen a handful of times. Its specificity is not known. CDR3 length: 16 residues. Germline CDR1 reads SGHRS; CDR2 reads YFSETQ. V lost 0 bases, J lost 3 bases, and 8 bases stayed unmatched. This sequence joins TRBV5-1 and TRBJ2-7; 8 positions agree with TRBD2. This specimen was peripheral blood, taken on day 0 of AZD1222 vaccination. The TCR sequence derives from an adult in good health. The CDR3 here is CASSLASGRSFYEQYF. The CDR3 bases are TGCGCCAGCAGCTTGGCCAGCGGGAGATCATTCTACGAGCAGTACTTC.